These 16 T cell receptor beta chains were sequenced from one sample in a study. In TCRdb, the 5' RACE reads were re-called with MiXCR into one record per CDR3 protein. The sample comprises 40,000 to 55,000 distinct CDR3 sequences, about a fifth of which are singletons, and over 3.5% rests with the top ten. The sorted Tregs were CD4+CD25+CD127-/low cells. The sequencing input was Tregs sorted from a lymph node. The receptors originated from a female donor with breast cancer.

The CDR3 bases are TGTGCCAGCAGCGCCGGAAGACAGTTCTCCTACAATGAGCAGTTCTTC. The encoded protein is CASSAGRQFSYNEQFF. This chain links TRBV9 with TRBJ2-1; D is perhaps TRBD1 (5 bases). Per the germline V gene, CDR1 is SGDLS and CDR2 is YYNGEE. Trimming left V 3 bases short and J 0 bases short, with 13 bases between. This CDR3 is 16 amino acids long.

Turning to this clonotype: A read error may be the cause here, since a much bigger clone is one base away. The chain uses TRBV10-3 and TRBJ2-3, with unresolved D. The CDR3 has 12 residues. Germline V lookup: CDR1 ENHRY, CDR2 SYGVKD. This chain's CDR3 is CASAVEADTRYF. Here the CDR3 DNA reads TGTGCCTCGGCGGTTGAGGCAGATACGCGGTATTTT.

In this sample, this clonotype turned up a few times. A read error may be the cause here, since a much bigger clone is one base away. The chain joins TRBV7-8 to TRBJ1-5; unclear D gene. Germline V gene data show CDR1 as SGHVS and CDR2 as FQNEAQ. The CDR3 runs to 13 residues. Trimming left V 1 base short and J 7 bases short, with 8 bases between. The CDR3 region has the DNA TGTGCCAGCAGCTTAGGACAAAAGCAGCCCCAGCATTTT. Protein: CASSLGQKQPQHF. Full variable domain (outside the CDR3, taken from reference TRBV7-8 and TRBJ1-5): GAGVSQSPRYKVAKRGQDVALRCDPISGHVSLFWYQQALGQGPEFLTYFQNEAQLDKSGLPSDRFFAERPEGSVSTLKIQRTQQEDSAVYLCASSLGQKQPQHFGDGTRLSIL.

This clonotype was counted many times. The V call is TRBV5-1, the J call TRBJ1-5; TRBD1 matches at 7 bases. This CDR3 has 15 residues. V was clipped by 4 bases and J by 7 bases; unmatched bases: 11. Germline CDR1 reads SGHRS; CDR2 reads YFSETQ. The CDR3 coding sequence is TGCGCCAGCAGCCAAGGGGGGGACAGAAACCAGCCCCAGCATTTT. Protein product: CASSQGGDRNQPQHF.

The table lists this clonotype with a few counts. The chain links TRBV12-5 to TRBJ2-5; D is perhaps TRBD1 (6 bases). CDR3 length: 13 amino acids. Germline V gene sequence: CDR1 LGHNT, CDR2 FRNRAP. V was cut by 7 bases and J by 5 bases, with 14 bases left in between. The CDR3 spells CASAVDSWETQYF. The CDR3 DNA sequence: TGTGCTAGTGCCGTGGACAGTTGGGAGACCCAGTACTTC. The full variable domain, its missing parts supplied by reference TRBV12-5 and TRBJ2-5, is DARVTQTPRHKVTEMGQEVTMRCQPILGHNTVFWYRQTMMQGLELLAYFRNRAPLDDSGMPKDRFSAEMPDATLATLKIQPSEPRDSAVYFCASAVDSWETQYFGPGTRLLVL.

A note on this clonotype: It may be a read error: a sequence one base away is much more abundant. The gene calls are TRBV7-3 and TRBJ2-5; D unresolved. The ends were cut back, 5 bases at V and 3 bases at J, with 10 bases in the middle. Looked up from germline, CDR1 is SGHTA and CDR2 is FQGTGA. The CDR3 is 13 amino acids. The CDR3 bases are TGTGCCAGCAGCGTACGGCCAGAAGAGACCCAGTACTTC. Translated: CASSVRPEETQYF.

J is TRBJ1-3 and V is TRBV4-1; D unclear. Germline V gene sequence: CDR1 MGHRA, CDR2 YSYEKL. This CDR3 has 16 residues. Trimming took 5 bases from V and 0 from J, leaving 14 bases between them. Written as DNA, the CDR3 is TGCGCCAGCAGCGCCAGGACGGTAGACTCTGGAAACACCATATATTTT. Its protein is CASSARTVDSGNTIYF.

The chain recombines TRBV28 with TRBJ1-2; 7 nucleotides align to TRBD1. The germline V gene has CDR1 MDHEN and CDR2 SYDVKM. The V segment lost 6 bases and the J segment 2 bases; nucleotides outside the gene matches: 9. The CDR3 loop spans 15 amino acids. The CDR3 region has the DNA TGTGCCAGCAGCAAAAGCCGGGACAGAAACTATGGCTACACCTTC. Its protein product is CASSKSRDRNYGYTF.

Details on this clonotype: This may stem from a read error, because a much larger clone lies one nucleotide away. The chain recombines TRBV7-9 with TRBJ2-3; 7 positions agree with TRBD2. J gave up 2 bases and V 2 bases, and 7 bases lay outside the gene matches. The CDR3 sequence is 16 residues long. Per germline, CDR1 SEHNR and CDR2 FQNEAQ (reference sequence). CDR3 DNA sequence: TGTGCCAGCAGCTTAAGCGACGGGGGGAACACAGATACGCAGTATTTT. Protein sequence: CASSLSDGGNTDTQYF. Complete variable domain (other parts from reference TRBV7-9 and TRBJ2-3): DTGVSQNPRHKITKRGQNVTFRCDPISEHNRLYWYRQTLGQGPEFLTYFQNEAQLEKSRLLSDRFSAERPKGSFSTLEIQRTEQGDSAMYLCASSLSDGGNTDTQYFGPGTRLTVL.

This clonotype was picked up many times. The rearrangement joins TRBV7-2 to TRBJ2-5; D gene ambiguous. Per germline, CDR1 SGHTA and CDR2 FQGNSA. V was pared by 5 bases and J by 1 base, with 14 bases between. This CDR3 region has 15 residues. As DNA, the CDR3 is TGTGCCAGCAGCATTGTACTGGCAGTCCAAGAGACCCAGTACTTC. It is translated as CASSIVLAVQETQYF.

This clonotype was observed a few times. The J gene is TRBJ2-5, the V gene TRBV7-2; TRBD1 or TRBD2 may be the D gene (5 bases each). The V gene's germline CDR1 is SGHTA and CDR2 FQGNSA. The CDR3 contains 15 residues. With 1 base removed from V and 4 bases from J, the gap between germline ends came to 13 bases. Here the CDR3 DNA reads TGTGCCAGCAGCTTAGTAGCCGGGACGACAGAGACCCAGTACTTC. Protein: CASSLVAGTTETQYF. The variable domain in full, completed from reference TRBV7-2 and TRBJ2-5, reads GAGVSQSPSNKVTEKGKDVELRCDPISGHTALYWYRQSLGQGLEFLIYFQGNSAPDKSGLPSDRFSAERTGGSVSTLTIQRTQQEDSAVYLCASSLVAGTTETQYFGPGTRLLVL.

Worth noting for this clonotype: A read error may explain this, as a much larger clone is one base away. V is TRBV12-3 or TRBV12-4 and J is TRBJ2-7, with D maybe TRBD2 (5 bases). The CDR3 length is 13 residues. DNA of the CDR3: TGTTCCAGCAGTTTTGGGAGCTCCTACGAGCAGTACTTC. Protein: CSSSFGSSYEQYF.

This clonotype was counted many times. The J gene is TRBJ2-7, the V gene TRBV3-1, with D possibly TRBD1 on 5 matching bases. The ends were cut back, 2 bases at V and 6 bases at J, with 11 bases in the middle. Germline V gives CDR1 LGHDT, CDR2 YNNKEL (reference sequence). The CDR3 has 13 residues. CDR3 protein: CASSQYTGGEQYF. CDR3 coding DNA: TGTGCCAGCAGCCAATATACAGGCGGCGAGCAGTACTTC.

This clonotype was observed many times. This sequence joins TRBV9 and TRBJ2-2, with 9 bases that match TRBD2. From germline, CDR1 is SGDLS and CDR2 YYNGEE. After removal of 3 bases from V and 6 bases from J, the junction contained 3 bases not matched to a gene. The length of the CDR3 is 14 residues. The CDR3, as DNA: TGTGCCAGCAGCGAGGGGACTAGCCCCGGGGAGCTGTTTTTT. Translated, it gives CASSEGTSPGELFF.

There are many counts of this clonotype. The CDR3 reads CSARAPRTSGRYEQYF. In DNA, the CDR3 is TGCAGTGCTAGAGCTCCTAGGACTAGCGGGAGATACGAGCAGTACTTC. This sequence joins TRBV20-1 and TRBJ2-7; TRBD2 aligns across 13 bases. This CDR3 is built from 16 residues. Germline V gene data show CDR1 as DFQATT and CDR2 as SNEGSKA (reference sequence). V was clipped by 1 base and J by 4 bases; unmatched bases: 7.

This clonotype was seen more than once but under ten times. The chain combines TRBV12-3 or TRBV12-4 with TRBJ2-7; tentatively, D is TRBD2 (6 bases). CDR3 length equals 16 residues. The ends were cut back, 4 bases at V and 3 bases at J, with 19 bases in the middle. The CDR3: CASSSPLTGVGYEQYF. The CDR3, as DNA: TGTGCCAGCAGTTCCCCCCTAACGGGAGTAGGCTACGAGCAGTACTTC.